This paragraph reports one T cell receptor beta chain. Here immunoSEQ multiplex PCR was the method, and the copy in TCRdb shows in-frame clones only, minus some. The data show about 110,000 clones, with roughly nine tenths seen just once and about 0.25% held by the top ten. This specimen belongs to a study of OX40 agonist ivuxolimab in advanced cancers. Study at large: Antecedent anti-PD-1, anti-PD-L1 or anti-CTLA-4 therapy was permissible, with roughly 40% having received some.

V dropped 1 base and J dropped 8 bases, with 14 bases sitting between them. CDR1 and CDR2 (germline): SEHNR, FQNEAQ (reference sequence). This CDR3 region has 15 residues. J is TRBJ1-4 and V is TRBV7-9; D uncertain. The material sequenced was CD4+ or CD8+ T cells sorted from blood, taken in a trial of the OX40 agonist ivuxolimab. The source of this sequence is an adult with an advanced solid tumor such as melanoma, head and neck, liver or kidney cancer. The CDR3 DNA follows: TGTGCCAGCAGCTTAGGAGTAGGGTCACACGAAAAACTGTTTTTT. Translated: CASSLGVGSHEKLFF.